The clone carrying this T cell receptor (beta chain) was observed a handful of times. The data belong to a study of cytomegalovirus exposure and HLA in healthy donors. The PCR was carried out with 60 Vbeta primers and 13 Jbeta primers. The table came from immunoSEQ multiplex PCR; TCRdb's copy has only in-frame clones and leaves some out. This table has under 200,000 clones, 80% to 90% appearing once. The CDR3 runs 14 residues. J was trimmed by 6 bases and V by 7 bases; bases with no gene match: 9. Germline V gene data show CDR1 as SQVTM and CDR2 as ANQGSEA. Sequencing input: PBMCs. The sequence derives from a woman under 40 in good health and CMV-seronegative. The rearrangement uses TRBV29-1 and TRBJ2-2; 9 positions agree with TRBD2. The CDR3 DNA sequence: TGCAGCGCCGGCGGCGGGAGGGCCGCCGGGGAGCTGTTTTTT. As protein: CSAGGGRAAGELFF.